Described below is a single T cell receptor (beta chain) sequence and its context. Antigen specificity is unknown. PCR employed 60 Vbeta and 13 Jbeta primers. Clones were sequenced by immunoSEQ multiplex PCR, and TCRdb holds only the in-frame ones, with some missing. The repertoire includes 180,000 or so clones, approximately 84% of them detected once, and under 1.5% sits in the top ten. The data originate from a study of cytomegalovirus exposure and HLA in healthy donors. Study observations and caveats: By a later analysis, the bulk of CMV-associated TCR beta chains appeared HLA-restricted. The study put 150 to 200 TCR beta chains on its list as cytomegalovirus-associated.

The sample consisted of PBMCs. This receptor was obtained from a girl aged 10 to 17 in good health and CMV-seropositive.

The CDR3 region is CASSGSWAQPQHF. CDR3 bases: TGTGCCAGCAGTGGCTCTTGGGCTCAGCCCCAGCATTTT. This chain links TRBV28 with TRBJ1-5; no definite D call. The germline V gene encodes CDR1 MDHEN and CDR2 SYDVKM. The CDR3 runs to 13 residues. Trimming stripped 5 bases from V and 6 bases from J, with 11 bases between.